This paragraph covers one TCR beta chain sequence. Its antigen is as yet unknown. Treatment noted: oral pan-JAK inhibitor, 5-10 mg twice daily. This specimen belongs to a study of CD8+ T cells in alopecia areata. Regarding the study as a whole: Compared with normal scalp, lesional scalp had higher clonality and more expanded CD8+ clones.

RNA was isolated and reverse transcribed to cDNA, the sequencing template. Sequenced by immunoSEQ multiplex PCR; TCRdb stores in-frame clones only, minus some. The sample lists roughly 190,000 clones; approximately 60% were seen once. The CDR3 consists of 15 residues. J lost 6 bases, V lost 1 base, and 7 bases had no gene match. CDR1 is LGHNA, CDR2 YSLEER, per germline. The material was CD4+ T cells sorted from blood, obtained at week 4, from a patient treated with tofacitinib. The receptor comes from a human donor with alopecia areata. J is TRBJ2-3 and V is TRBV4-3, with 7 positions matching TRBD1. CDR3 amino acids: CASSQVQGFADTQYF. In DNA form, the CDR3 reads TGCGCCAGCAGCCAAGTACAGGGGTTCGCGGATACGCAGTATTTT.